This T cell receptor beta chain was recovered during a study of tumor-infiltrating lymphocytes in glioblastoma multiforme. Study-wide results and caveats: Detected clone frequencies may not reflect cell counts, being RNA-based.

Three nested ARM-PCR rounds with V-beta and C-beta primers built TCRB libraries. Unique molecular identifiers were not described for the libraries. MiXCR, run by TCRdb on the multiplex PCR reads, gives a single entry per CDR3 protein. The data show roughly 9,100 distinct CDR3 sequences, about four fifths seen once. CDR3 length equals 13 residues. Germline lookup yields CDR1 LGHNA and CDR2 YNFKEQ. With regard to this clonotype: Its antigen is undetermined. One end of the junction fails to match germline, which may point to a read error.

Sequencing used brain tumor tissue. This chain uses TRBV4-2 with TRBJ1-1; 9 bases line up with TRBD1. This receptor was taken from a male donor with glioblastoma. Here the CDR3 reads CASSRPGQGETFF. CDR3 nucleotides: TGTGCCAGCAGCCGACCGGGACAGGGTGAAACTTTCTTT.